These 23 T cell receptor beta chains were all obtained from the same sample, sequenced in a study of regulatory and conventional T cells in breast cancer (dated by TCRdb to between 2015 and 2017). Libraries were built with PCR. The run used an Illumina MiSeq. The public reads were reanalyzed by TCRdb: fastp trimming at Q25, MiXCR alignment, in-frame beta chains only. Rows merge per CDR3 protein into single entries with the most common DNA and genes. In this sample the table shows around 16,000 distinct CDR3 sequences, approximately 35% of which occur a single time. The ten largest clones take up less than 2% of the sample. Sequenced sample: conventional T cells from blood. The receptor set was obtained from a female donor in good health.

This chain uses TRBV7-2 with TRBJ1-3, with TRBD1 matching over 7 bases. The CDR3 is 16 residues long. V was clipped by 4 bases and J by 1 base; unmatched bases: 7. CDR1 and CDR2 from the germline V gene are SGHTA and FQGNSA. This CDR3 is CASSSGQATSGNTIYF. In DNA form, the CDR3 reads TGTGCCAGCAGCTCCGGACAGGCGACTTCTGGAAACACCATATATTTT.

This chain joins TRBV10-2 and TRBJ2-3; 7 bases match TRBD1. Looked up from germline, CDR1 is WSHSY and CDR2 is SAAADI. The CDR3 extends over 15 amino acids. After removal of 0 bases from V and 1 base from J, the junction contained 1 base not matched to a gene. The CDR3 region has the DNA TGCGCCAGCAGTGAGTCGCAGGGGGGCACAGATACGCAGTATTTT. Amino acids: CASSESQGGTDTQYF.

Sample share makes this clonotype large (0.1 to 1%). This rearrangement joins TRBV4-1 to TRBJ1-1, with 10 bases identical to TRBD1. The CDR3 runs to 14 residues. Germline loops: CDR1 MGHRA, CDR2 YSYEKL. V trimming: 3 bases; J trimming: 2 bases; junction bases outside the gene matches: 0. DNA of the CDR3: TGCGCCAGCAGCCAGACAGGGGGCAACACTGAAGCTTTCTTT. Protein: CASSQTGGNTEAFF.

This chain uses TRBV29-1 with TRBJ2-3, with D possibly TRBD2 on 6 matching bases. Germline V CDR1 and CDR2: SQVTM, ANQGSEA. CDR3 length: 13 amino acids. V was clipped by 4 bases and J by 0 bases, with 8 bases between them. CDR3 DNA: TGCAGCGTTGCGGGGGTGAGCACAGATACGCAGTATTTT. Encoded protein: CSVAGVSTDTQYF.

This clonotype was observed a few times. The rearrangement uses TRBV21-1 and TRBJ1-1. TRBV21-1 is a known pseudogene. The length of the CDR3 is 14 residues. The chain's CDR3 is CASSKEAENTEAFF. The CDR3 DNA reads TGTGCCAGCAGCAAAGAAGCAGAGAACACTGAAGCTTTCTTT.

J is TRBJ2-3 and V is TRBV7-9; the match to TRBD2 covers 9 bases. The CDR3 spans 17 residues. V was pared by 10 bases and J by 7 bases, with 21 bases of the junction left unmatched. The germline V gene has CDR1 SEHNR and CDR2 FQNEAQ (reference sequence). The CDR3 sequence: CATPPKGGNSGRNTQYF. The CDR3 coding sequence is TGTGCCACTCCCCCGAAAGGGGGCAATAGCGGGAGAAATACGCAGTATTTT.

This clonotype rates as medium-sized. The V and J genes are TRBV20-1 and TRBJ2-5, with 7 nucleotides matching TRBD2. From germline, CDR1 is DFQATT and CDR2 SNEGSKA (reference sequence). The V and J ends lost 0 bases and 7 bases, in that order; junction bases with no gene match: 5. This CDR3 has 13 amino acids. The CDR3 region is CSARDRGGATQYF. The CDR3 nucleotides are TGCAGTGCTAGAGATCGGGGAGGGGCGACCCAGTACTTC.

The genes are TRBV5-1 and TRBJ2-1, with 12 bases that match TRBD2. CDR3 length equals 15 residues. CDR1 SGHRS and CDR2 YFSETQ come from the germline V gene. J gave up 5 bases and V 2 bases, and 2 bases lay outside the gene matches. Here the CDR3 reads CASSLRLAGDNEQFF. Written as DNA, the CDR3 is TGCGCCAGCAGCTTAAGACTAGCGGGGGACAATGAGCAGTTCTTC.

The chain links TRBV4-2 to TRBJ1-4; 8 bases line up with TRBD1. CDR1 LGHNA and CDR2 YNFKEQ come from the germline V gene. The trim removed 0 bases at V and 6 bases at J, leaving 3 bases unmatched. This CDR3 has 15 amino acids. As DNA, the CDR3 is TGTGCCAGCAGCCAAGATCCGGACAGGGATGAAAAACTGTTTTTT. It translates to CASSQDPDRDEKLFF.

The chain recombines TRBV4-1 with TRBJ1-5; D remains unclear. Trimming removed 5 bases from V and 0 bases from J, with 11 bases in between. The CDR3 totals 15 residues. CDR1 MGHRA and CDR2 YSYEKL come from the germline V gene. The chain's CDR3 is CASSTDGHSNQPQHF. CDR3 in DNA: TGCGCCAGCAGCACGGACGGCCATAGCAATCAGCCCCAGCATTTT.

Within the sample, this clonotype is medium-sized. The chain is built from TRBV4-2 and TRBJ2-4; 7 bases agree with TRBD2. V lost 0 bases to trimming and J lost 9 bases; unmatched junction nucleotides: 14. The V gene's germline CDR1 is LGHNA and CDR2 YNFKEQ. The CDR3 totals 17 residues. CDR3 in DNA: TGTGCCAGCAGCCAAGATCACTGGCGGGAGCCACCGAGCATTCAGTACTTC. Its translation is CASSQDHWREPPSIQYF.

In its sample, this clonotype was seen a few times. The V gene is TRBV2, the J gene TRBJ2-7; tentatively, D is TRBD2 (5 bases). The germline gives CDR1 SNHLY, CDR2 FYNNEI. V dropped 4 bases and J dropped 7 bases, with 8 bases sitting between them. The CDR3 runs 11 residues. In DNA form, the CDR3 reads TGTGCCAGCAGTGCACTAGTGGAGCAGTACTTC. Its protein product is CASSALVEQYF.

CDR3 sequence reads: CASRIGRSYEQYF. The CDR3 bases are TGTGCCAGCAGAATTGGCAGATCCTACGAGCAGTACTTC. The genes are TRBV28 and TRBJ2-7; D uncertain. The CDR3 loop spans 13 amino acids. V lost 6 bases to trimming and J lost 1 base, with 10 bases between them. Germline CDR1 and CDR2: MDHEN and SYDVKM.

The gene calls are TRBV12-3 or TRBV12-4 and TRBJ1-2; no definite D call. This CDR3 spans 13 amino acids. The germline V and J ends were trimmed by 5 bases and 7 bases, with 14 bases remaining between them. CDR3 nucleotides: TGTGCCAGCAGTCAACATAGAAGCTGTGGCTACACCTTC. Amino acids: CASSQHRSCGYTF.

A remark on this clonotype: The germline gene is not matched at one end of the junction; a read error may be the cause. The V and J genes are TRBV3-1 and TRBJ1-4; D ambiguous. This CDR3 is 13 amino acids long. The germline V gene has CDR1 LGHDT and CDR2 YNNKEL (reference sequence). DNA of the CDR3: TGTGCCAGCAGCCAAGGGGCTAATGAAAAACTGCTTTTT. This sequence encodes CASSQGANEKLLF.

The gene calls are TRBV10-3 and TRBJ1-2; D is unclear. This CDR3 comprises 14 residues. V dropped 7 bases and J dropped 1 base, with 13 bases sitting between them. The germline V gene encodes CDR1 ENHRY and CDR2 SYGVKD. DNA of the CDR3: TGTGCCATCACTTCAGACTTCATTAACTATGGCTACACCTTC. As protein: CAITSDFINYGYTF.

The genes are TRBV2 and TRBJ1-2; maybe TRBD1 (5 bases). Trimming took 0 bases from V and 6 from J, leaving 11 bases between them. CDR3 length: 14 amino acids. Germline V CDR1 and CDR2: SNHLY, FYNNEI. CDR3 bases: TGTGCCAGCAGTGAAGCAGGAGGGGCAGATGGCTACACCTTC. Its translation is CASSEAGGADGYTF.

The chain employs TRBV7-2 and TRBJ2-1; maybe TRBD1 (6 bases). CDR3 length: 16 residues. Germline V gene data show CDR1 as SGHTA and CDR2 as FQGNSA. V shed 5 bases and J shed 2 bases, with 16 bases lying between them. The chain's CDR3 is CASSLSGTLTYNEQFF. CDR3 DNA sequence: TGTGCCAGCAGCCTCTCAGGGACACTTACCTACAATGAGCAGTTCTTC.

This chain joins TRBV18 and TRBJ2-3, with D unresolved. The germline V gene has CDR1 KGHSH and CDR2 LQKENI. The V end lost 2 bases, the J end lost 1 base, and 4 bases lay between the germline ends. The CDR3 has 13 amino acids. The CDR3 sequence is CASSPSGTDTQYF. The CDR3 DNA is TGTGCCAGCTCACCAAGCGGCACAGATACGCAGTATTTT.

The chain carries TRBV7-2 and TRBJ1-1; D not certain. Germline CDR1 is SGHTA and CDR2 is FQGNSA. The germline V and J ends were trimmed by 0 bases and 7 bases, with 15 bases remaining between them. CDR3 length equals 15 residues. The CDR3 bases are TGTGCCAGCAGCTTAGCGTTTGGGGAATATGGTGAAGCTTTCTTT. Protein: CASSLAFGEYGEAFF.

The V and J genes are TRBV3-1 and TRBJ2-5; D is uncertain. The germline V gene encodes CDR1 LGHDT and CDR2 YNNKEL (reference sequence). The CDR3 length is 17 residues. The V gene lost 0 bases and the J gene lost 5 bases, with 19 bases spanning the gap. The CDR3 region is CASSQDRKKWKGETQYF. In DNA form, the CDR3 reads TGTGCCAGCAGCCAAGATCGTAAGAAGTGGAAAGGGGAGACCCAGTACTTC.

This chain links TRBV11-1 with TRBJ2-7; TRBD2 matches 11 bases. Germline CDR1 and CDR2: SGHAT and FQDESV (reference sequence). V shed 5 bases, J shed 6 bases, and the junction held 9 bases outside the gene matches. The CDR3 contains 15 residues. CDR3 residues: CASSRTSGSSGEQYF. Written as DNA, the CDR3 is TGTGCCAGCAGCCGTACTAGCGGGAGTTCCGGCGAGCAGTACTTC.

This clonotype appeared a few times. The chain uses TRBV6-1 and TRBJ1-4; a weak D match, TRBD1 (5 bases). CDR3 length: 15 amino acids. Germline V lookup: CDR1 MNHNS, CDR2 SASEGT. V lost 8 bases and J lost 5, with 18 bases in between. The CDR3 loop reads CASGSAGRGNEKLFF. DNA for the CDR3: TGTGCCAGCGGTTCTGCGGGACGGGGAAATGAAAAACTGTTTTTT.